The 27 T cell receptor beta chains presented below share a single source sample, sequenced in a study of patients and donors after allogeneic stem cell transplantation. MiXCR, run by TCRdb on the RT-PCR reads, gives a single entry per CDR3 protein. The sample shows about 400,000 distinct CDR3 sequences, approximately 16% of them seen only once. What was sequenced was blood, either unsorted or a sorted T cell fraction (not recorded which). The receptor source for this set is a human donor who was either an allogeneic HSCT recipient or a stem cell or donor lymphocyte infusion donor (not recorded which). It is not recorded whose cells these are; they may come from a transplant donor.

The chain couples TRBV6-1 to TRBJ1-6; TRBD1 aligns across 8 bases. Unmatched junction bases numbered 7, after V lost 5 bases and J lost 7 bases. Germline V lookup: CDR1 MNHNS, CDR2 SASEGT. This CDR3 is built from 15 residues. The CDR3: CASSMTGALNSPLHF. For the CDR3, the DNA is TGTGCCAGCAGTATGACAGGGGCGCTGAATTCACCCCTCCACTTT.

The chain uses TRBV24-1 and TRBJ1-2; TRBD1 matches 8 bases. Germline CDR1 reads KGHDR; CDR2 reads SFDVKD. Losses at the gene ends were 2 bases for V and 6 bases for J; bases not matched to a gene: 7. This CDR3 comprises 15 residues. This CDR3 reads CATSDSPPGGHGYTF. The DNA of the CDR3 is TGTGCCACCAGTGATTCCCCCCCAGGGGGCCATGGCTACACCTTC.

The table lists this clonotype with a few counts. The chain is built from TRBV20-1 and TRBJ2-5; 8 bases align to TRBD2. J gave up 3 bases and V 3 bases, and 9 bases lay outside the gene matches. This CDR3 is built from 15 residues. Germline CDR1 reads DFQATT; CDR2 reads SNEGSKA (reference sequence). CDR3 bases: TGCAGTGCTAGTTCCGACGGGGGGGCAGAAGAGACCCAGTACTTC. It encodes CSASSDGGAEETQYF.

This rearrangement joins TRBV7-9 to TRBJ1-1; TRBD1 might be the D (5 bases). Deletions cut 7 bases from V and 1 base from J, with 16 bases between. In germline, CDR1 is SEHNR, CDR2 FQNEAQ (reference sequence). The CDR3 has 15 residues. The CDR3 protein is CASTPRTSQNTEAFF. CDR3 in DNA: TGTGCCAGCACCCCTCGGACATCCCAGAACACTGAAGCTTTCTTT.

In its sample, this clonotype was seen many times. This sequence joins TRBV12-3 or TRBV12-4 and TRBJ1-6; 7 nucleotides match TRBD1. V trimming: 3 bases; J trimming: 6 bases; junction bases outside the gene matches: 2. This CDR3 is built from 14 residues. CDR3 in DNA: TGTGCCAGCAGTTTGACAGGGCCTAATTCACCCCTCCACTTT. This translates into CASSLTGPNSPLHF.

This clonotype was observed a few times. The J gene is TRBJ2-1, the V gene TRBV4-1; no clear D gene. Germline V gene data show CDR1 as MGHRA and CDR2 as YSYEKL. The CDR3 contains 15 residues. The germline V and J ends were trimmed by 5 bases and 7 bases, with 18 bases remaining between them. The DNA for the CDR3 is TGCGCCAGCAGCAACCTCTTTACCCCTATGAATGAGCAGTTCTTC. Translation gives CASSNLFTPMNEQFF.

The sample holds a few counts of this clonotype. The chain is built from TRBV10-3 and TRBJ2-1; maybe TRBD1 (6 bases). The germline V and J ends were trimmed by 5 bases and 1 base, with 9 bases remaining between them. Germline CDR1 is ENHRY and CDR2 is SYGVKD. There are 14 residues in the CDR3. CDR3 in amino acids: CAISHRDSYNEQFF. In DNA, the CDR3 is TGTGCCATCAGTCACAGGGATTCCTACAATGAGCAGTTCTTC.

This clonotype has only a few counts. The chain joins TRBV6-2 or TRBV6-3 to TRBJ1-4; D is unclear. Trimming pared 7 bases from V and 0 bases from J, leaving 9 bases between. Germline V gives CDR1 MNHEY, CDR2 SVGEGT. CDR3 length: 14 residues. CDR3 protein: CASTRPATNEKLFF. Here the CDR3 DNA reads TGTGCCAGCACCAGACCGGCAACTAATGAAAAACTGTTTTTT.

This clonotype was observed a handful of times. This chain joins TRBV19 and TRBJ1-6; weak D call: TRBD1 (6 bases). Germline assignment: CDR1 LNHDA and CDR2 SQIVND (reference sequence). Between the trimmed V and J ends, which lost 5 bases and 7 bases, there was a span of 21 bases. CDR3 length: 17 residues. The CDR3 DNA reads TGTGCCAGTAGTCCTAGCGGTGGCGACAGGTGGAATTCACCCCTCCACTTT. Its translation is CASSPSGGDRWNSPLHF. The complete variable domain, with remaining parts taken from reference TRBV19 and TRBJ1-6, reads DGGITQSPKYLFRKEGQNVTLSCEQNLNHDAMYWYRQDPGQGLRLIYYSQIVNDFQKGDIAEGYSVSREKKESFPLTVTSAQKNPTAFYLCASSPSGGDRWNSPLHFGNGTRLTVT.

This clonotype came up a few times. The chain is built from TRBV6-5 and TRBJ2-7; D possibly corresponds to TRBD2 (5 bases). V was cut by 0 bases and J by 0 bases, with 6 bases left in between. Germline V CDR1 and CDR2: MNHEY, SVGAGI. This CDR3 has 14 residues. Here the CDR3 reads CASSYSGSSYEQYF. CDR3 coding DNA: TGTGCCAGCAGTTACTCGGGGAGCTCCTACGAGCAGTACTTC.

This chain uses TRBV4-1 with TRBJ2-7; D is perhaps TRBD1 (6 bases). Germline values: CDR1 MGHRA, CDR2 YSYEKL. V lost 4 bases and J lost 0, with 13 bases in between. CDR3 length equals 15 residues. The CDR3: CASSPQGQSSYEQYF. The CDR3 DNA is TGCGCCAGCAGCCCCCAGGGGCAGAGCTCCTACGAGCAGTACTTC.

This clonotype was observed a few times. The genes are TRBV12-3 or TRBV12-4 and TRBJ1-6, with D perhaps matching TRBD1 (5 bases). V was shortened by 7 bases and J by 9 bases, with 13 bases between the two germline ends. CDR3 length: 13 amino acids. The CDR3 spells CASTQLRASPLHF. CDR3 coding DNA: TGTGCCAGCACCCAGCTCAGGGCTTCACCCCTCCACTTT.

The genes are TRBV4-1 and TRBJ2-2, with 10 bases identical to TRBD2. The CDR3 extends over 19 amino acids. Germline CDR1 reads MGHRA; CDR2 reads YSYEKL. The V and J ends lost 0 bases and 2 bases, in that order; junction bases with no gene match: 9. The CDR3 DNA sequence: TGCGCCAGCAGCCAAGAGAGGAGGAGCGGGAGGGCCAACACCGGGGAGCTGTTTTTT. It yields the protein CASSQERRSGRANTGELFF.

This clonotype has a count of ten or more. The chain carries TRBV12-3 or TRBV12-4 and TRBJ1-2; D is uncertain. The CDR3 runs 13 residues. The V end lost 4 bases, the J end lost 4 bases, and 10 bases lay between the germline ends. The CDR3 protein is CASSYGWGYGYTF. CDR3 bases: TGTGCCAGCAGTTACGGTTGGGGCTATGGCTACACCTTC.

The V call is TRBV2, the J call TRBJ2-3; TRBD2 might be the D (7 bases). Germline V gene lookup returns CDR1 SNHLY and CDR2 FYNNEI. This CDR3 has 16 amino acids. The V end lost 6 bases, the J end lost 0 bases, and 16 bases lay between the germline ends. Here the CDR3 DNA reads TGTGCCAGCAGGGCTGGGGGGGGGCGGAGCACAGATACGCAGTATTTT. It specifies CASRAGGGRSTDTQYF.

The chain employs TRBV5-4 and TRBJ2-3; D not resolved. Between the trimmed V and J ends, which lost 0 bases and 2 bases, there was a span of 13 bases. The CDR3 length is 16 residues. CDR1 is SGHNT, CDR2 YYREEE, per germline (reference sequence). The CDR3: CASSLGLGLNTDTQYF. The CDR3 DNA reads as TGTGCCAGCAGCTTGGGATTGGGATTAAACACAGATACGCAGTATTTT.

This clonotype was detected a few times. This chain links TRBV12-3 or TRBV12-4 with TRBJ1-6; D perhaps matches TRBD1 (5 bases). The CDR3 contains 14 residues. Trimming stripped 3 bases from V and 5 bases from J, with 8 bases between. This chain's CDR3 is CASSFGGNNSPLHF. CDR3 coding DNA: TGTGCCAGCAGTTTCGGGGGTAATAATTCACCCCTCCACTTT.

There are a few counts of this clonotype. DNA for the CDR3: TGTGCCAGCAGCACATTAGTTCCCGGAGGTAATTCACCCCTCCACTTT. It encodes CASSTLVPGGNSPLHF. This chain uses TRBV13 with TRBJ1-6; D remains ambiguous. CDR1 is PRHDT and CDR2 is FYEKMQ in the germline V gene (reference sequence). Trimming took 5 bases from V and 6 from J, leaving 17 bases between them. This CDR3 is 16 amino acids long. The whole variable domain, filled in from reference TRBV13 and TRBJ1-6, reads AAGVIQSPRHLIKEKRETATLKCYPIPRHDTVYWYQQGPGQDPQFLISFYEKMQSDKGSIPDRFSAQQFSDYHSELNMSSLELGDSALYFCASSTLVPGGNSPLHFGNGTRLTVT.

This clonotype occurred a few times. The rearrangement joins TRBV4-1 to TRBJ2-1; the match to TRBD2 covers 9 bases. The ends lost 3 bases at V and 9 bases at J; junction bases unmatched: 15. Germline V lookup: CDR1 MGHRA, CDR2 YSYEKL. The CDR3 has 17 amino acids. CDR3 nucleotides: TGCGCCAGCAGCCACCGCAAGGCGGGGGGGCTTTCCATTGAGCAGTTCTTC. Translation: CASSHRKAGGLSIEQFF.

This clonotype was picked up many times. The chain combines TRBV4-1 with TRBJ2-5, with TRBD2 matching over 7 bases. J lost 9 bases, V lost 1 base, and 8 bases had no gene match. Germline values: CDR1 MGHRA, CDR2 YSYEKL. The CDR3 totals 14 residues. CDR3 nucleotides: TGCGCCAGCAGCCAAGTAAGGCAGGGAGGGCCCCAGTACTTC. Translated, it gives CASSQVRQGGPQYF.

This clonotype turned up a few times. The chain is built from TRBV30 and TRBJ1-5; 9 nucleotides line up with TRBD1. V lost 3 bases, J lost 4 bases, and 4 bases stayed unmatched. Germline-derived CDR1 and CDR2 are GTSNPN and SVGIG (reference sequence). The CDR3 sequence is 14 residues long. The chain's CDR3 is CAWRGQGRNQPQHF. In DNA form, the CDR3 reads TGTGCCTGGAGAGGACAGGGGCGAAATCAGCCCCAGCATTTT.

The chain recombines TRBV12-3 or TRBV12-4 with TRBJ1-6; D is unresolved. Trimming took 3 bases from V and 6 from J, leaving 12 bases between them. The CDR3 is made up of 15 amino acids. CDR3 bases: TGTGCCAGCAGTTTCGTCGTCCTCCGTAATTCACCCCTCCACTTT. It specifies CASSFVVLRNSPLHF.

This chain links TRBV5-1 with TRBJ1-6; 9 nucleotides line up with TRBD1. This CDR3 is built from 16 residues. J lost 1 base, V lost 3 bases, and 2 bases had no gene match. In germline, CDR1 is SGHRS, CDR2 YFSETQ. The CDR3 spells CASSSGQGSYNSPLHF. In DNA form, the CDR3 reads TGCGCCAGCAGCTCAGGACAGGGGTCCTATAATTCACCCCTCCACTTT.

V usage is TRBV30 and J usage is TRBJ1-1; D remains unclear. Germline loops: CDR1 GTSNPN, CDR2 SVGIG (reference sequence). Trimming removed 4 bases at V and 11 bases at J, with 14 bases between. The CDR3 contains 11 residues. The DNA of the CDR3 is TGTGCCTGGACTGGGCAGATCTCCGCTTTCTTT. This gives the protein CAWTGQISAFF.

This clonotype was recorded at least ten times. The rearrangement links TRBV12-3 or TRBV12-4 to TRBJ1-1; D remains ambiguous. V lost 4 bases to trimming and J lost 1 base, with 10 bases between them. This CDR3 comprises 14 residues. The CDR3 region has the DNA TGTGCCAGCAGTTCCGGACTGCCGAACACTGAAGCTTTCTTT. Its translation: CASSSGLPNTEAFF.

The V gene is TRBV7-2, the J gene TRBJ2-4; D perhaps matches TRBD1 (6 bases). V was clipped by 2 bases and J by 4 bases, with 18 bases between them. There are 17 residues in the CDR3. CDR1 and CDR2 from the germline V gene are SGHTA and FQGNSA. CDR3 amino acids: CASSLFGFGQGKNIQYF. CDR3 coding DNA: TGTGCCAGCAGCTTATTTGGGTTCGGGCAGGGGAAAAACATTCAGTACTTC.

V is TRBV20-1 and J is TRBJ2-2; 10 nucleotides align to TRBD2. The CDR3 contains 14 residues. Per the germline V gene, CDR1 is DFQATT and CDR2 is SNEGSKA (reference sequence). The ends lost 6 bases at V and 1 base at J; junction bases unmatched: 2. The CDR3 DNA reads TGCAGTGCCCAGCGGGGGGGGAACACCGGGGAGCTGTTTTTT. This encodes CSAQRGGNTGELFF.